The following is a TCR beta chain sequence with its context. Its specificity is unknown. This entry belongs to a study of CD8+ T cells in alopecia areata. Treatment given: oral pan-JAK inhibitor, 5-10 mg twice daily. This CDR3 is 12 amino acids long. CDR1 and CDR2 (germline): SGHDT, YYEEEE. V was clipped by 3 bases and J by 1 base, with 5 bases between them. Extracted from the samples, RNA was reverse transcribed into cDNA to serve as the sequencing template. The assay was immunoSEQ multiplex PCR, and TCRdb's table has in-frame clones only and misses some. Of 110,000 to 150,000 clones in the sample, 45% to 65% were seen once. The study, taken as a whole, reports: Scalp clonality and expanded CD8+ clones among the top 100 showed significant decreases with tofacitinib.

The specimen comprised CD8+ T cells sorted from blood, sampled at week 4, from a patient treated with tofacitinib. This chain connects TRBV5-6 to TRBJ2-7; D uncertain. The sequence was obtained from a human donor with alopecia areata. CDR3 sequence: CASSSPSYEQYF. The CDR3 nucleotides read TGTGCCAGCAGCTCCCCTTCCTACGAGCAGTACTTC.